Given below is one T cell receptor beta chain in context. CDR1 SGHTA and CDR2 FQGTGA come from the germline V gene. The CDR3 extends over 15 amino acids. The sample originates from a study of tumor-infiltrating lymphocytes in oesophageal squamous cell carcinoma. TCRdb passed the PCR reads through MiXCR, listing each CDR3 protein once. In the table there are around 12,000 distinct CDR3 sequences, 52% of which are singletons. The sequencing input was esophageal tumor tissue. V and J are TRBV7-3 and TRBJ2-5; possibly TRBD1 for D (6 bases). With the DNA end fitting TRBJ2-1 better, the J assignment may be wrong. The source of this sequence is a female donor with esophageal squamous cell carcinoma. CDR3 sequence (DNA): TGTGCCAGCAGCTTGACGACGGACAGACTCAATGAGCAGTTCTTC. Protein product: CASSLTTDRLNEQFF.